This T cell receptor beta chain came from a study of T-cell reconstitution after alpha-beta-depleted transplantation in children. Overall study results and limits: Once a year had passed after transplant, T-cell counts and diversity came mostly from newly produced T cells. The study traced high day-60 TCRbeta diversity in some patients to surviving recipient T cells and thymic progenitors. At around two months after transplant, the alpha-beta T cells were reportedly derived from several hundred expanded clones that came from non-depleted graft cells.

This clonotype was counted many times. Its target is unknown. It was with unique molecular identifiers that the TCRbeta library was prepared. TCRdb recomputed calls from the PCR reads with MiXCR, one row per CDR3 protein. The repertoire includes almost 500,000 distinct CDR3 sequences, under 12% of them detected once, and just over 2% sits in the top ten. CDR3 size: 16 residues. The germline V gene has CDR1 SGHKS and CDR2 YYEKEE (reference sequence). V was clipped by 4 bases and J by 4 bases; unmatched bases: 14. The chain employs TRBV5-5 and TRBJ2-7; TRBD1 matches at 7 bases. The source is a child aged 2-15 years with inherited bone marrow failure, due to receive a stem cell transplant. This material consisted of PBMCs, taken before TCRalphabeta/CD19-depleted stem cell transplant. CDR3: CASSGLRGQAKYEQYF. CDR3 nucleotides: TGTGCCAGCAGCGGTCTGAGGGGGCAGGCGAAATACGAGCAGTACTTC.